The sequence of this TCR beta chain was determined in a study of long-term antiretroviral therapy in people with HIV. This clone was seen a handful of times. Its antigen is unknown. Notes on the study in general: Following ART, diversity rose but still fell short of transplant donor controls.

Trimming removed 4 bases at V and 1 base at J, with 14 bases between. The CDR3 extends over 15 amino acids. Germline V CDR1 and CDR2: SGHKS, YYEKEE (reference sequence). Every one of the participants with HIV received treatment in the United States. A v3.0 immunoSEQ assay was performed at survey level. Only in-frame clones appear in the TCRdb table, and some are missing; sequencing was by immunoSEQ multiplex PCR. The table shows around 30,000 clones, with 85% occurring only once. The sequencing here drew on unsorted PBMCs, taken 2.3 years after starting antiretroviral therapy. The chain joins TRBV5-5 to TRBJ2-5, with a weak D call TRBD2 (6 bases). The source of this sequence is a man in his forties with HIV. The CDR3 spells CASSPGPEGQETQYF. The CDR3 DNA reads TGTGCCAGCAGCCCGGGTCCGGAGGGCCAAGAGACCCAGTACTTC.